Listed here are 3 T cell receptor beta chains from one sample, sequenced in a study of cytomegalovirus exposure and HLA in healthy donors (dated by TCRdb to about 2017). Library method: the immunoSEQ multiplex PCR assay. For the multiplex PCR, a mixture combining 60 forward primers for TCR Vbeta segments and 13 reverse primers for TCR Jbeta segments was used. Not all clones reach the TCRdb copy of this immuneACCESS table, which keeps in-frame sequences only. Checked studies attribute under half of the gap to unresolved V genes and leave the rest unexplained. Across this sample there are fewer than 55,000 clones, with 72% seen only once. 20% to 25% of the sample is in the top ten clones. Sequences were obtained from PBMCs. The receptors shown here come from a woman aged 50 to 60 in good health and CMV-seropositive.

The chain joins TRBV28 to TRBJ2-7; D gene unclear. Germline CDR1 reads MDHEN; CDR2 reads SYDVKM. This CDR3 region has 11 residues. Trimming left V 5 bases short and J 6 bases short, with 8 bases between. CDR3 nucleotide sequence: TGTGCCAGCAGTCGGTTAATCGAGCAGTACTTC. This sequence encodes CASSRLIEQYF.

The V call is TRBV7-9, the J call TRBJ1-4; D may be TRBD1 (5 bases). CDR1 SEHNR and CDR2 FQNEAQ come from the germline V gene (reference sequence). With 4 bases removed from V and 0 bases from J, the gap between germline ends came to 9 bases. This CDR3 is 15 amino acids long. In DNA, the CDR3 is TGTGCCAGCAGCTCTAGACAGTCAACTAATGAAAAACTGTTTTTT. This encodes CASSSRQSTNEKLFF.

The chain has TRBV9 and TRBJ1-1; TRBD1 matches 8 bases. V dropped 0 bases and J dropped 4; count of bases not matched to a gene: 11. Germline V gene lookup returns CDR1 SGDLS and CDR2 YYNGEE. CDR3 length: 17 residues. The CDR3 bases are TGTGCCAGCAGCGTAGCTTCTGAGCCCAGGGGGCGCACTGAAGCTTTCTTT. Translation gives CASSVASEPRGRTEAFF.